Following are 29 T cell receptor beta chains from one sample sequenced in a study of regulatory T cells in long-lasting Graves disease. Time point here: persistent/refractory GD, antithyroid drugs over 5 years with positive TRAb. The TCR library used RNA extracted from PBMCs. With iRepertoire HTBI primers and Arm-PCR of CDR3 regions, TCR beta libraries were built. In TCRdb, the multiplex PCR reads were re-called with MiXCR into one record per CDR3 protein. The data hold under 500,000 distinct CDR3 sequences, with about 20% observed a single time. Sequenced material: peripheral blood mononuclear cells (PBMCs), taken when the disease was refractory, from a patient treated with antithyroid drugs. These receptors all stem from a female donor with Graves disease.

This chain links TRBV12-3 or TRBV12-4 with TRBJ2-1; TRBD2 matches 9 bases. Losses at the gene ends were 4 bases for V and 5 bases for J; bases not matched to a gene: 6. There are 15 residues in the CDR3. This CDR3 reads CASSSSGTPHNEQFF. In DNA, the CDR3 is TGTGCCAGCAGTTCTAGCGGGACCCCGCACAATGAGCAGTTCTTC.

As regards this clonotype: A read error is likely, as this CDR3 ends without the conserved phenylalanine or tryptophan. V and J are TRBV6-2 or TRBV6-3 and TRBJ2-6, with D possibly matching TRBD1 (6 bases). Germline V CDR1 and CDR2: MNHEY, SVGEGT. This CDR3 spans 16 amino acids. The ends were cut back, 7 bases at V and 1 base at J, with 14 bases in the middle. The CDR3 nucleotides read TGTGCCAGCACACTAAGAACAGGGTCTGGGGCCAACGTCCTGACTTCC. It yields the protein CASTLRTGSGANVLTS.

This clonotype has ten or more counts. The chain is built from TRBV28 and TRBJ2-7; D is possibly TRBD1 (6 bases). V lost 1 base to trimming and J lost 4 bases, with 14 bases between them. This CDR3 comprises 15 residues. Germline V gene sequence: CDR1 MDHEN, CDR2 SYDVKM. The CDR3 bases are TGTGCCAGCAGTTTATTACAGGGCCCGGGGTACGAGCAGTACTTC. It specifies CASSLLQGPGYEQYF.

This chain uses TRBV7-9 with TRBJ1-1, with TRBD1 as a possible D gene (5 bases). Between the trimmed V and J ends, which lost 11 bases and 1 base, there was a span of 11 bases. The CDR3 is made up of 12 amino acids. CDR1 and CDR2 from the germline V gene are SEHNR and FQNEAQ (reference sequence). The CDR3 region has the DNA TGTGCCCATTCCACAGGGAACACTGAAGCTTTCTTT. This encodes CAHSTGNTEAFF. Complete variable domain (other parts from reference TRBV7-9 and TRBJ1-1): DTGVSQNPRHKITKRGQNVTFRCDPISEHNRLYWYRQTLGQGPEFLTYFQNEAQLEKSRLLSDRFSAERPKGSFSTLEIQRTEQGDSAMYLCAHSTGNTEAFFGQGTRLTVV.

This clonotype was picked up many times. CDR3 DNA: TGCAGTGCTATACGCGGGGGCGAGAACACTGAAGCTTTCTTT. Translating it yields CSAIRGGENTEAFF. The chain is built from TRBV20-1 and TRBJ1-1; maybe TRBD1 (6 bases). The germline V gene has CDR1 DFQATT and CDR2 SNEGSKA (reference sequence). Trimming shortened V by 4 bases and J by 1 base, and 13 bases separated the two germline ends. CDR3 length: 14 amino acids.

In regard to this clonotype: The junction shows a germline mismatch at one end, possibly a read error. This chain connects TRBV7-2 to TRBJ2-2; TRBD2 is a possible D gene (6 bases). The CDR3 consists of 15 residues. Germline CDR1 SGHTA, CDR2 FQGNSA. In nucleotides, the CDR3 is TGTGCCAGCAACTTAGACCGAGGAGGGACCGGGGAGCTGTTTTTT. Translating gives CASNLDRGGTGELFF.

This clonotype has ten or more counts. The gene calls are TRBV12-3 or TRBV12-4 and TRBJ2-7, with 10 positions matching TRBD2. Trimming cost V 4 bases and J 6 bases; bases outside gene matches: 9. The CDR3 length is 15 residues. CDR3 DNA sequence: TGTGCCAGCAGTTCCAGCGGGAGGGCCTCACTCGAGCAGTACTTC. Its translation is CASSSSGRASLEQYF.

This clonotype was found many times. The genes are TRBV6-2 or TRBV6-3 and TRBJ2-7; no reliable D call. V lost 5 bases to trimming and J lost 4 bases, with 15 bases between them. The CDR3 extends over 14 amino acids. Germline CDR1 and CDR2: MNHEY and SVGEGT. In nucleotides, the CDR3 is TGTGCCAGCAGTGGGATTGGTGCTATTTACGAGCAGTACTTC. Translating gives CASSGIGAIYEQYF.

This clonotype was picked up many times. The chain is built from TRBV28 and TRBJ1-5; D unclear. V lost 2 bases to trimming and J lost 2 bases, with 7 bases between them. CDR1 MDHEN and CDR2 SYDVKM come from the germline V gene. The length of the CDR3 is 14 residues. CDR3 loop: CASSLPAGNQPQHF. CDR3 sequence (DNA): TGTGCCAGCAGTTTACCTGCGGGCAATCAGCCCCAGCATTTT.

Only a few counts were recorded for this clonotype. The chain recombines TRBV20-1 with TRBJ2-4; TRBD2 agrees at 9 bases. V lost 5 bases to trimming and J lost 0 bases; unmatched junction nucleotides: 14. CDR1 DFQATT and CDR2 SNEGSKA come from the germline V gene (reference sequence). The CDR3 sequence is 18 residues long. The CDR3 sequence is CSAGASGKTNLAKNIQYF. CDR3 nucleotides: TGCAGTGCTGGAGCTAGCGGGAAGACCAATTTAGCCAAAAACATTCAGTACTTC.

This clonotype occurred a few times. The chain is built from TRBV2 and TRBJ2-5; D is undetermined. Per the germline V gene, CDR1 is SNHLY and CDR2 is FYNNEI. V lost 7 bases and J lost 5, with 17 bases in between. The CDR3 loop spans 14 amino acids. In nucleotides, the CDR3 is TGTGCCAGCATCGGAACAGTGGGGTTCGAGACCCAGTACTTC. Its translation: CASIGTVGFETQYF.

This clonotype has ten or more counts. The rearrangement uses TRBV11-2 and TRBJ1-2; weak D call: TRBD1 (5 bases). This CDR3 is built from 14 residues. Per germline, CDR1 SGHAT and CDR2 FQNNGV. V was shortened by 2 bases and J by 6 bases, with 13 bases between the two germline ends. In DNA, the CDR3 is TGTGCCAGCAGCTTATTGGGCAGGGAGAATGGCTACACCTTC. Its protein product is CASSLLGRENGYTF.

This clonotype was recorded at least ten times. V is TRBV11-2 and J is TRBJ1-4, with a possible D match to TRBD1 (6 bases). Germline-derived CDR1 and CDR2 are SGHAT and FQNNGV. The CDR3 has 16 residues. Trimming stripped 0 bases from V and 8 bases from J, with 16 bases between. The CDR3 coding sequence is TGTGCCAGCAGCTTAGATTGGGGGGGCTTAGGAGAAAAACTGTTTTTT. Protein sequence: CASSLDWGGLGEKLFF. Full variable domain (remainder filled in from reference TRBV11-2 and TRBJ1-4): EAGVAQSPRYKIIEKRQSVAFWCNPISGHATLYWYQQILGQGPKLLIQFQNNGVVDDSQLPKDRFSAERLKGVDSTLKIQPAKLEDSAVYLCASSLDWGGLGEKLFFGSGTQLSVL.

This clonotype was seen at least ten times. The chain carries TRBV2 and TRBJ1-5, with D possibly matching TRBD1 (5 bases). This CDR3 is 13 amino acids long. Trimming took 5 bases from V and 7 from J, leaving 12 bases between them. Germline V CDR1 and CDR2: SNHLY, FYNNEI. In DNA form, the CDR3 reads TGTGCCAGCAGTCGAGACAGCGGGCAGCCCCAGCATTTT. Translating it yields CASSRDSGQPQHF.

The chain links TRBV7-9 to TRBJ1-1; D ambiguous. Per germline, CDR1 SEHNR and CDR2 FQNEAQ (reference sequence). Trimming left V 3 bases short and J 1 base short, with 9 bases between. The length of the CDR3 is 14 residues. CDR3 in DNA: TGTGCCAGCAGCTTCGGGCGCCCGAACACTGAAGCTTTCTTT. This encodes CASSFGRPNTEAFF.

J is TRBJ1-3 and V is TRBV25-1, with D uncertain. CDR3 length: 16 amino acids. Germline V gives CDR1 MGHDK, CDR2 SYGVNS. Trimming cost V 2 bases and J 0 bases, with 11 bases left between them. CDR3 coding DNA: TGTGCCAGCAGTGAACCAGGAATAGGCTCTGGAAACACCATATATTTT. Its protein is CASSEPGIGSGNTIYF.

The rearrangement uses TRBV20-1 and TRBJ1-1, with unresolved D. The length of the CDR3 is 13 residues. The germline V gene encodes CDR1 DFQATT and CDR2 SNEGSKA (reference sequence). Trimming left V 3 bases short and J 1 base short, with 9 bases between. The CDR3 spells CSASDPKNTEAFF. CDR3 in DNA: TGCAGTGCTAGTGACCCCAAGAACACTGAAGCTTTCTTT.

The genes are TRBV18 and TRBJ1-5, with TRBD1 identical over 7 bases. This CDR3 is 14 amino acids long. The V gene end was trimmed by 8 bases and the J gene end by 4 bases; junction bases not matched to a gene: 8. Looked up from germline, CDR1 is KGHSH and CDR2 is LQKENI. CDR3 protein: CASRHDRDNQPQHF. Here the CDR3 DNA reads TGTGCCAGCCGCCATGACAGGGATAATCAGCCCCAGCATTTT.

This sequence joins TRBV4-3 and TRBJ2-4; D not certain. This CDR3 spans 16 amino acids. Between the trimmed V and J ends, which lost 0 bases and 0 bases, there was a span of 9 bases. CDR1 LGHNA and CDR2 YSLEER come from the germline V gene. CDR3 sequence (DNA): TGCGCCAGCAGCCAAGATGATGGTCTAGCCAAAAACATTCAGTACTTC. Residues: CASSQDDGLAKNIQYF.

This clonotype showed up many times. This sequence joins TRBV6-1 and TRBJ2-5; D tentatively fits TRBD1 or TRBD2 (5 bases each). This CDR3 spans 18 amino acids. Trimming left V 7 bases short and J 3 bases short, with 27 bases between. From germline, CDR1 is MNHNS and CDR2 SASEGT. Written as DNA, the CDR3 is TGTGCCAGCACCCCTATGCCCGGCCGGGCAGGGAGTAAAGAGACCCAGTACTTC. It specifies CASTPMPGRAGSKETQYF.

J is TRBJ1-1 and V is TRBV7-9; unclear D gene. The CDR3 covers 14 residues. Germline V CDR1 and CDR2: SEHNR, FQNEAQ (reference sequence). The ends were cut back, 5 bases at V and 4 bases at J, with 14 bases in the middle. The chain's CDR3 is CASSPPLGSTEAFF. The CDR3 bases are TGTGCCAGCAGCCCACCCTTGGGCAGCACTGAAGCTTTCTTT.

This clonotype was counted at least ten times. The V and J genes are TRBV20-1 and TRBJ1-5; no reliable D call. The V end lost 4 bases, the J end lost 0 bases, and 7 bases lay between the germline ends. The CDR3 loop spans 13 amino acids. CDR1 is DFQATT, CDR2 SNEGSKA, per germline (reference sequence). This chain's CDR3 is CSATEDSNQPQHF. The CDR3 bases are TGCAGTGCTACAGAAGATAGCAATCAGCCCCAGCATTTT.

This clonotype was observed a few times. The CDR3 DNA sequence: TGTGCCAGCAGTTACAGTCCGGTTTCTCCCGTATCACCCCTCCACTTT. Amino acids: CASSYSPVSPVSPLHF. The chain recombines TRBV6-2 or TRBV6-3 with TRBJ1-6; D is uncertain. The length of the CDR3 is 16 residues. Germline lookup yields CDR1 MNHEY and CDR2 SVGEGT. V dropped 2 bases and J dropped 10 bases, with 18 bases sitting between them.

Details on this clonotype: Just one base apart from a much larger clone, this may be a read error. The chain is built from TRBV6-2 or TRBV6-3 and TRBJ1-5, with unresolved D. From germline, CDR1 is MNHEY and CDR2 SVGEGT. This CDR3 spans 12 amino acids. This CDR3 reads CANSTANQPQHF. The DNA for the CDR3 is TGTGCCAACAGTACGGCTAATCAGCCCCAGCATTTT.

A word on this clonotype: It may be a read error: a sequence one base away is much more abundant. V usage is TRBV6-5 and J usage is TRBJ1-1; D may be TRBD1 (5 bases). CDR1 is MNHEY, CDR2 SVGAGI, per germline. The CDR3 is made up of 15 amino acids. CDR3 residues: CASSFLGVVNTGAFF. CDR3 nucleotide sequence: TGTGCCAGCAGTTTCCTAGGGGTCGTTAACACTGGAGCTTTCTTT.

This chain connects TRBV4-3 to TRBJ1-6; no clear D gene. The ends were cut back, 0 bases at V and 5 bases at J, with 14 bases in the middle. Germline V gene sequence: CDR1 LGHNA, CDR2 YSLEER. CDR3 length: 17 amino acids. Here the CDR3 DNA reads TGCGCCAGCAGCCAAGAACCTGTGGCCTTGGATAATTCACCCCTCCACTTT. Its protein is CASSQEPVALDNSPLHF.

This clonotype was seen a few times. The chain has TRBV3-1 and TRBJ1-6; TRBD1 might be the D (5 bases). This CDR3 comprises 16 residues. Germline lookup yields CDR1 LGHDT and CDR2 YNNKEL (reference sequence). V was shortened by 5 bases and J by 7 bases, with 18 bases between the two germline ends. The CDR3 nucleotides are TGTGCCAGCAGCAACACCGGGGCGGAACTCAATTCACCCCTCCACTTT. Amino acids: CASSNTGAELNSPLHF.

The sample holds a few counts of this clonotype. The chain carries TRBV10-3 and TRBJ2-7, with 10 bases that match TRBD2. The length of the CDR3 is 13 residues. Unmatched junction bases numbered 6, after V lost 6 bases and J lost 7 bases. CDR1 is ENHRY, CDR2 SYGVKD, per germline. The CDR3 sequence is CAIRVAGGLEQYF. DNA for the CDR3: TGTGCCATCAGAGTAGCGGGAGGCCTGGAGCAGTACTTC.

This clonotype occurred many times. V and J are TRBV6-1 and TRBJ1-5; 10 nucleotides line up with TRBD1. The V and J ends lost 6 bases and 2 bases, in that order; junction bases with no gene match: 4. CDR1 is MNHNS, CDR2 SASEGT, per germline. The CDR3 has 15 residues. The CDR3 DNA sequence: TGTGCCAGCAGCCCAGGACAGGGGGGCAATCAGCCCCAGCATTTT. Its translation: CASSPGQGGNQPQHF.